One sample yielded the 10 T cell receptor beta chains listed below, sequenced in a study of blood T cell repertoires in COVID-19. Repertoires were generated with immunoSEQ multiplex PCR, while TCRdb's copy carries only in-frame clones and drops some. In the table there are under 200,000 clones, about 90% of which are singletons. Sequencing was done on a sample of peripheral blood. The receptors derive from a woman between 70 and 85 years old with acute or convalescent COVID-19.

V is TRBV18 and J is TRBJ1-4; D is perhaps TRBD1 (5 bases). The CDR3 runs to 16 residues. Trimming removed 4 bases at V and 7 bases at J, with 19 bases between. Germline V gives CDR1 KGHSH, CDR2 LQKENI. DNA of the CDR3: TGTGCCAGCTCACGCGGGGGAGGCAGCGAGCGTGAAAAACTGTTTTTT. Its translation: CASSRGGGSEREKLFF. Drawing the rest from reference TRBV18 and TRBJ1-4, the complete variable domain is NAGVMQNPRHLVRRRGQEARLRCSPMKGHSHVYWYRQLPEEGLKFMVYLQKENIIDESGMPKERFSAEFPKEGPSILRIQQVVRGDSAAYFCASSRGGGSEREKLFFGSGTQLSVL.

J is TRBJ1-6 and V is TRBV2; D remains unclear. Per the germline V gene, CDR1 is SNHLY and CDR2 is FYNNEI. V lost 6 bases and J lost 4, with 7 bases in between. This CDR3 contains 13 residues. DNA for the CDR3: TGTGCCAGCAGGAAGGAGTATAATTCACCCCTCCACTTT. Its protein product is CASRKEYNSPLHF.

The chain combines TRBV7-6 with TRBJ2-2; D may be TRBD2 (6 bases). CDR1 is SGHVS and CDR2 is FNYEAQ in the germline V gene. The CDR3 covers 14 residues. V was cut by 5 bases and J by 0 bases, with 7 bases left in between. The chain's CDR3 is CASSASANTGELFF. The CDR3 nucleotides are TGTGCCAGCAGCGCTAGCGCGAACACCGGGGAGCTGTTTTTT. The complete variable domain, with remaining parts taken from reference TRBV7-6 and TRBJ2-2, reads GAGVSQSPRYKVTKRGQDVALRCDPISGHVSLYWYRQALGQGPEFLTYFNYEAQQDKSGLPNDRFSAERPEGSISTLTIQRTEQRDSAMYRCASSASANTGELFFGEGSRLTVL.

The chain uses TRBV27 and TRBJ1-6, with 7 positions matching TRBD1. From germline, CDR1 is MNHEY and CDR2 SMNVEV (reference sequence). V lost 4 bases to trimming and J lost 4 bases; unmatched junction nucleotides: 4. The CDR3 contains 15 residues. CDR3 amino acids: CASSWRQGYNSPLHF. The CDR3 DNA reads TGTGCCAGCAGTTGGAGACAGGGATATAATTCACCCCTCCACTTT.

The chain links TRBV20-1 to TRBJ2-7; D perhaps matches TRBD1 (5 bases). Germline CDR1 DFQATT, CDR2 SNEGSKA (reference sequence). Between the trimmed V and J ends, which lost 3 bases and 3 bases, there was a span of 6 bases. The CDR3 is made up of 11 amino acids. The CDR3 coding sequence is TGCAGTGCTAGGCAGGGCTACGAGCAGTACTTC. Its translation is CSARQGYEQYF.

The chain combines TRBV5-1 with TRBJ2-5; 8 bases line up with TRBD1. With V trimmed by 5 bases and J by 4 bases, 4 bases remained unmatched. The length of the CDR3 is 13 residues. The germline gives CDR1 SGHRS, CDR2 YFSETQ. As DNA, the CDR3 is TGCGCCAGCAGACATGGACAGGGAGAGACCCAGTACTTC. Its translation: CASRHGQGETQYF.

J is TRBJ1-2 and V is TRBV6-1; the D gene is possibly TRBD1 (5 bases). This CDR3 contains 17 residues. The V gene lost 0 bases and the J gene lost 4 bases, with 18 bases spanning the gap. Germline CDR1 is MNHNS and CDR2 is SASEGT. The CDR3 nucleotides read TGTGCCAGCAGTGAAGCGATGGGGCGTCCCCTTCGCTATGGCTACACCTTC. Protein: CASSEAMGRPLRYGYTF.

This clone was seen just once. For the CDR3, the DNA is TGTGCCATCAGGGACAGAGTCTTAAACACAGATACGCAGTATTTT. It specifies CAIRDRVLNTDTQYF. The chain couples TRBV10-3 to TRBJ2-3; maybe TRBD1 (6 bases). The CDR3 has 15 amino acids. The V end lost 6 bases, the J end lost 2 bases, and 15 bases lay between the germline ends. CDR1 and CDR2 (germline): ENHRY, SYGVKD.

The gene calls are TRBV6-5 and TRBJ2-7; unclear D gene. CDR1 is MNHEY and CDR2 is SVGAGI in the germline V gene. This CDR3 has 13 residues. The ends were cut back, 4 bases at V and 3 bases at J, with 10 bases in the middle. DNA of the CDR3: TGTGCCAGCAGTTCTACAGTATTCTACGAGCAGTACTTC. Translating gives CASSSTVFYEQYF.

The chain employs TRBV5-1 and TRBJ2-5; D possibly corresponds to TRBD2 (5 bases). The length of the CDR3 is 16 residues. Germline-derived CDR1 and CDR2 are SGHRS and YFSETQ. Trimming took off 4 bases at V and 3 bases at J, with 19 bases between the two ends. The CDR3 spells CASSVTKLGYKETQYF. The CDR3 DNA reads as TGCGCCAGCAGCGTGACTAAACTGGGTTACAAAGAGACCCAGTACTTC.